This T cell receptor beta chain was identified in a study of T cells after yellow fever vaccination. Via MiXCR, TCRdb re-called the 5' RACE reads, giving one row per CDR3 protein. The data contain about 340,000 distinct CDR3 sequences, under 15% of them singletons. This clonotype was observed a few times. The specimen was CD4+ T cells sorted from PBMCs, collected 15 days after the yellow fever booster vaccination. This TCR derives from a man between 18 and 35 years old who received the YFV17D yellow fever vaccine.

The CDR3 is CASSSSHAGEKLFF. CDR3 nucleotide sequence: TGTGCCAGCAGTTCCTCGCACGCGGGTGAAAAACTGTTTTTT. The chain employs TRBV6-2 or TRBV6-3 and TRBJ1-4, with D uncertain. In germline, CDR1 is MNHEY, CDR2 SVGEGT. The CDR3 loop spans 14 amino acids. The V gene lost 4 bases and the J gene lost 7 bases, with 13 bases spanning the gap.